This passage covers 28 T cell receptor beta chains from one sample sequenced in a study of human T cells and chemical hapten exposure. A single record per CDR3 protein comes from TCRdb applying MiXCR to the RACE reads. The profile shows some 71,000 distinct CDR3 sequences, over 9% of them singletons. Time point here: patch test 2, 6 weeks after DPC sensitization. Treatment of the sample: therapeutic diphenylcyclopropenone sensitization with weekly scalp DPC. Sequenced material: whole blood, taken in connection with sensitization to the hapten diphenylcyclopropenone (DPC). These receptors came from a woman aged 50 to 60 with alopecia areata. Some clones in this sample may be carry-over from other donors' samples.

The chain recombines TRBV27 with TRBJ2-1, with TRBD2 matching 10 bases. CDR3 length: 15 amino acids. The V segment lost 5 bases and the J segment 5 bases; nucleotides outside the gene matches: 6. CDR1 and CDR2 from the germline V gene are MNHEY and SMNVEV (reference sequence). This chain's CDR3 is CASSPGLAVNNEQFF. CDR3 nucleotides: TGTGCCAGCAGTCCCGGACTAGCGGTTAACAATGAGCAGTTCTTC.

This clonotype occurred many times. CDR3 bases: TGTGCCAGCAGCTTAGGCGACCGGGCCCAGGATACGCAGTATTTT. This codes for CASSLGDRAQDTQYF. The genes are TRBV11-2 and TRBJ2-3; D gene uncertain. The CDR3 length is 15 residues. Between the trimmed V and J ends, which lost 1 base and 6 bases, there was a span of 14 bases. Germline values: CDR1 SGHAT, CDR2 FQNNGV. Combining the CDR3 with reference TRBV11-2 and TRBJ2-3 gives the whole variable domain EAGVAQSPRYKIIEKRQSVAFWCNPISGHATLYWYQQILGQGPKLLIQFQNNGVVDDSQLPKDRFSAERLKGVDSTLKIQPAKLEDSAVYLCASSLGDRAQDTQYFGPGTRLTVL.

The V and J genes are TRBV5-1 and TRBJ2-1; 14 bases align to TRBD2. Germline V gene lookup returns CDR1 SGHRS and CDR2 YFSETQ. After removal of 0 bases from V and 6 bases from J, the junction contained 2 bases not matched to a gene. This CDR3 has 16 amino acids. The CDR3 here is CASSLAGLAGVNEQFF. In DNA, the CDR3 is TGCGCCAGCAGCTTGGCGGGACTAGCGGGAGTCAATGAGCAGTTCTTC.

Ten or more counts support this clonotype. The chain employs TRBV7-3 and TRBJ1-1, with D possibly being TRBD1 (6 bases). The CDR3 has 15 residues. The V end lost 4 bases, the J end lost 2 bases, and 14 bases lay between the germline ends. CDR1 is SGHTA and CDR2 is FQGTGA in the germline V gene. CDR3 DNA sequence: TGTGCCAGCAGCTCCCTAGGGGGAGTCAACACTGAAGCTTTCTTT. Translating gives CASSSLGGVNTEAFF.

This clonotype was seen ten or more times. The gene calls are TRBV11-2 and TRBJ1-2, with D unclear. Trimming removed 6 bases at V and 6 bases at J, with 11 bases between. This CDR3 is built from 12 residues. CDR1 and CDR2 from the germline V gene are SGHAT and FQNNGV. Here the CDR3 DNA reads TGTGCCAGCAGGGACGGACGGAATGGCTACACCTTC. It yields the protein CASRDGRNGYTF. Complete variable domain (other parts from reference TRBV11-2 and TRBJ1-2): EAGVAQSPRYKIIEKRQSVAFWCNPISGHATLYWYQQILGQGPKLLIQFQNNGVVDDSQLPKDRFSAERLKGVDSTLKIQPAKLEDSAVYLCASRDGRNGYTFGSGTRLTVV.

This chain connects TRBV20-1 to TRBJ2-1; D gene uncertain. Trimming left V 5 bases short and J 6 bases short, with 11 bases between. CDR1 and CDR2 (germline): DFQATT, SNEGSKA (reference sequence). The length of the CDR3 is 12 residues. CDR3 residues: CSAPDPSNEQFF. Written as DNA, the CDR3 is TGCAGTGCTCCGGACCCATCCAATGAGCAGTTCTTC.

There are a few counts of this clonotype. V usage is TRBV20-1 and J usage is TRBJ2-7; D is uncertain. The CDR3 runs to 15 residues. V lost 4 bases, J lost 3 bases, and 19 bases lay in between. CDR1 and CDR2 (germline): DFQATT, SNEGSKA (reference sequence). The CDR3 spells CSAKKDGIGSYEQYF. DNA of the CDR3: TGCAGTGCTAAAAAGGACGGAATAGGTAGCTACGAGCAGTACTTC.

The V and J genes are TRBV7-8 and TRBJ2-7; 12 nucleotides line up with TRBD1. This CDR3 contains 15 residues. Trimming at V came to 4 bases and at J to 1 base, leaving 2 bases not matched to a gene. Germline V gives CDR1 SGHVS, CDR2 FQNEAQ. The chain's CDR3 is CASSSGQGASYEQYF. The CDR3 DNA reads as TGTGCCAGCAGCTCGGGACAGGGGGCTTCCTACGAGCAGTACTTC.

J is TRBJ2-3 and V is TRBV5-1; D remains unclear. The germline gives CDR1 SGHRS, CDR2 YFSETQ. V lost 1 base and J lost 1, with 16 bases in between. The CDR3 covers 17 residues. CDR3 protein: CASSLQSATPGTDTQYF. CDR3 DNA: TGCGCCAGCAGCTTGCAATCTGCGACACCGGGCACAGATACGCAGTATTTT. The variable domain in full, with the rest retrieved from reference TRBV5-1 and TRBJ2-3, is KAGVTQTPRYLIKTRGQQVTLSCSPISGHRSVSWYQQTPGQGLQFLFEYFSETQRNKGNFPGRFSGRQFSNSRSEMNVSTLELGDSALYLCASSLQSATPGTDTQYFGPGTRLTVL.

Here the CDR3 DNA reads TGTGCCAGTAGGGGATGGCTAGCGGGCGTCTACTACGAGCAGTACTTC. It is translated as CASRGWLAGVYYEQYF. The J gene is TRBJ2-7, the V gene TRBV19; 8 nucleotides agree with TRBD2. The CDR3 is made up of 16 amino acids. After removal of 6 bases from V and 3 bases from J, the junction contained 13 bases not matched to a gene. The germline V gene has CDR1 LNHDA and CDR2 SQIVND (reference sequence).

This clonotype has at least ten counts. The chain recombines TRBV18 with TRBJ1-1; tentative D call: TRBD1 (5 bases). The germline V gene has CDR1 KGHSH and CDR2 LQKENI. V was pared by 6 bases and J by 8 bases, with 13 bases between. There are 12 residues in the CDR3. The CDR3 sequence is CASSPTTAEAFF. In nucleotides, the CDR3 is TGTGCCAGCTCTCCGACGACAGCCGAAGCTTTCTTT.

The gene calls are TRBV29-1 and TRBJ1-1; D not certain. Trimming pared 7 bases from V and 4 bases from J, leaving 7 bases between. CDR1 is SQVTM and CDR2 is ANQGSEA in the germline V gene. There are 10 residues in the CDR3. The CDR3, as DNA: TGCAGCGGAAGGAGCACTGAAGCTTTCTTT. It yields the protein CSGRSTEAFF.

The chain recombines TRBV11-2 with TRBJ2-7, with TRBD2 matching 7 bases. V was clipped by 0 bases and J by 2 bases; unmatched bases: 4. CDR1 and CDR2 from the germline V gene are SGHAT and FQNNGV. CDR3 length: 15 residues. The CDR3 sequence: CASSLEAGDPYEQYF. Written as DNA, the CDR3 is TGTGCCAGCAGCTTAGAGGCGGGAGACCCCTACGAGCAGTACTTC.

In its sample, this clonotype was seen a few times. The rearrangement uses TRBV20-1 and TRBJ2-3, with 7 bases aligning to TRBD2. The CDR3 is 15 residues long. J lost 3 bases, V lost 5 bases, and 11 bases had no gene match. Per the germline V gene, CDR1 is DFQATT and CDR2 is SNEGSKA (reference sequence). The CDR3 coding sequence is TGCAGTGCTCAGAGGGAGGGAGTTTATACAGATACGCAGTATTTT. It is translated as CSAQREGVYTDTQYF.

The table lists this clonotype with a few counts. The DNA of the CDR3 is TGCAGTGCTAGGGGAAGAGGACTAGCGGGATCCGGTGTAGAGTACGAGCAGTACTTC. Encoded protein: CSARGRGLAGSGVEYEQYF. This rearrangement joins TRBV20-1 to TRBJ2-7; the match to TRBD2 covers 12 bases. V gave up 3 bases and J gave up 4 bases; unmatched junction bases: 19. This CDR3 spans 19 amino acids. The germline gives CDR1 DFQATT, CDR2 SNEGSKA (reference sequence).

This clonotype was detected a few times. The CDR3 DNA follows: TGCGCCAGCAGTGAGTCCGACCGTCTAGGGCCCCAGCATTTT. It codes for CASSESDRLGPQHF. This chain joins TRBV10-2 and TRBJ1-5; D gene ambiguous. The V end lost 0 bases, the J end lost 9 bases, and 12 bases lay between the germline ends. This CDR3 is 14 amino acids long. Germline V gene sequence: CDR1 WSHSY, CDR2 SAAADI.

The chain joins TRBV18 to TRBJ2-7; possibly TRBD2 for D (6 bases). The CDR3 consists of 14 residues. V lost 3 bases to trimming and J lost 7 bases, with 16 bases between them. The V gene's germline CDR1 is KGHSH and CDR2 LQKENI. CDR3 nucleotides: TGTGCCAGCTCACCGGGTCGGGAGCGATCGGAGCAGTACTTC. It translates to CASSPGRERSEQYF.

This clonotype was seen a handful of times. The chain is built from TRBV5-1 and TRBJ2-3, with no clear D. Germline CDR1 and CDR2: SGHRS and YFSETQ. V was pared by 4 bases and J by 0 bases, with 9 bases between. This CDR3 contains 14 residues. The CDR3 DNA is TGCGCCAGCAGCCGAGCGTCTAGCACAGATACGCAGTATTTT. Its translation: CASSRASSTDTQYF.

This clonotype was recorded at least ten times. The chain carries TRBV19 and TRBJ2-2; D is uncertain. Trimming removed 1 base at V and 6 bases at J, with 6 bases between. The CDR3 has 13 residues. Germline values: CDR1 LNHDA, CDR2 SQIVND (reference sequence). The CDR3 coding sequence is TGTGCCAGTAGTATAGGAGGCGCCGGGGAGCTGTTTTTT. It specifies CASSIGGAGELFF.

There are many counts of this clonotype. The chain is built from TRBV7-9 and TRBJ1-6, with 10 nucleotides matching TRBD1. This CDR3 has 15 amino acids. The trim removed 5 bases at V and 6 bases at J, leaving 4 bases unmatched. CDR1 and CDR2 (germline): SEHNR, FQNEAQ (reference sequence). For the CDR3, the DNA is TGTGCCAGCAGCCCGGGGACAGGGGCTAATTCACCCCTCCACTTT. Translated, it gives CASSPGTGANSPLHF.

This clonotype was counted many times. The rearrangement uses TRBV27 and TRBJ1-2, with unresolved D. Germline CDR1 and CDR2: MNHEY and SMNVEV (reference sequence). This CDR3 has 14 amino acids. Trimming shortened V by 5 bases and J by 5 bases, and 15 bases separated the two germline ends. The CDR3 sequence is CASSPLPAVYGYTF. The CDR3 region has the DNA TGTGCCAGCAGTCCACTCCCCGCCGTATATGGCTACACCTTC.

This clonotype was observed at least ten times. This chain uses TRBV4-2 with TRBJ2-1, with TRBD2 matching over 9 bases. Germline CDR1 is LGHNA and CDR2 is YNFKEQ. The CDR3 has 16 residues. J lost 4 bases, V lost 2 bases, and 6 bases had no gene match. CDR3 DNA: TGTGCCAGCAGCCAATACGGGACTAGCAGTTACAATGAGCAGTTCTTC. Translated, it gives CASSQYGTSSYNEQFF.

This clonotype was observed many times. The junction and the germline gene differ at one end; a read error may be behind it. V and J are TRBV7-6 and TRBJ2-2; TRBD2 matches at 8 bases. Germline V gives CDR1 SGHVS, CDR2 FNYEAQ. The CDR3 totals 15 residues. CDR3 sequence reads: CASSLEAGGITGELF. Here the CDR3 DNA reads TGTGCCAGCAGCTTAGAGGCGGGAGGTATCACCGGGGAGCTGTTT.

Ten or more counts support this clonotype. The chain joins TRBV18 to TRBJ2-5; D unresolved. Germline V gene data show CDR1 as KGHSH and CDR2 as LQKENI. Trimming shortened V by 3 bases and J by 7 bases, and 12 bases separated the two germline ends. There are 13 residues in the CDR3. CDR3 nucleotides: TGTGCCAGCTCACCCCTCCGAGGTGGGACCCAGTACTTC. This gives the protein CASSPLRGGTQYF.

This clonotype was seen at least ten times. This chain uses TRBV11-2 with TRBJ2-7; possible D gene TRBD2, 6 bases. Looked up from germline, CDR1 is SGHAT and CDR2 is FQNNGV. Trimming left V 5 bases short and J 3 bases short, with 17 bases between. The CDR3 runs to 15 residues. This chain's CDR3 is CASSRQGGGYYEQYF. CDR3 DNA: TGTGCCAGCAGCCGTCAGGGAGGAGGCTACTACGAGCAGTACTTC.

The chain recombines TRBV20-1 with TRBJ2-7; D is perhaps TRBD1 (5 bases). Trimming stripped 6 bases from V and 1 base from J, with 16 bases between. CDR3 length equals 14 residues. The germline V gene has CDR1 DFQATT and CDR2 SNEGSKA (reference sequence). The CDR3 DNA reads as TGCAGTGCCCGGAATGCAGGGCCTTCCTACGAGCAGTACTTC. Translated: CSARNAGPSYEQYF.

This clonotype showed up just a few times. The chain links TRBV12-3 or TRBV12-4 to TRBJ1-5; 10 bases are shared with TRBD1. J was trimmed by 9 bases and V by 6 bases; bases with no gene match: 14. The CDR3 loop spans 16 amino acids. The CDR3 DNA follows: TGTGCCAGCAGCCCCGGGACAGGGGTCTCATCGCGGCCCCAGCATTTT. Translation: CASSPGTGVSSRPQHF.

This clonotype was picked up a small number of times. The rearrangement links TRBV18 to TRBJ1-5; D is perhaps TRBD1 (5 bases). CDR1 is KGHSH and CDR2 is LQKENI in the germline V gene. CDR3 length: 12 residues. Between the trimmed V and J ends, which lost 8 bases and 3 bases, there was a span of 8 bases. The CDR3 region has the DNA TGTGCCAGCCGCAGGGACAATCAGCCCCAGCATTTT. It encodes CASRRDNQPQHF.